Listed here are 10 T cell receptor beta chains from one sample, sequenced in a study of cytomegalovirus exposure and HLA in healthy donors. It was with 60 Vbeta and 13 Jbeta primers that the PCR ran. Repertoires were generated with immunoSEQ multiplex PCR, while TCRdb's copy carries only in-frame clones and drops some. This table holds under 100,000 clones. Sample: PBMCs. All receptors derive from a man aged 30 to 45 in good health and CMV-seronegative.

The chain has TRBV7-9 and TRBJ2-1; 10 bases align to TRBD2. The CDR3 spans 15 residues. Germline loops: CDR1 SEHNR, CDR2 FQNEAQ (reference sequence). The V gene end was trimmed by 5 bases and the J gene end by 7 bases; junction bases not matched to a gene: 8. The CDR3 DNA reads TGTGCCAGCAGCCCCCCCCAGCGGGAGGGTAATGAGCAGTTCTTC. It encodes CASSPPQREGNEQFF.

The chain uses TRBV7-2 and TRBJ2-3; D possibly corresponds to TRBD2 (6 bases). The length of the CDR3 is 14 residues. With 5 bases removed from V and 5 bases from J, the gap between germline ends came to 14 bases. Germline V lookup: CDR1 SGHTA, CDR2 FQGNSA. CDR3 nucleotides: TGTGCCAGCAGCATACTACTAGCCGGAGATACGCAGTATTTT. Protein: CASSILLAGDTQYF.

The chain couples TRBV27 to TRBJ2-2, with D maybe TRBD2 (5 bases). This CDR3 is built from 13 residues. Trimming shortened V by 6 bases and J by 8 bases, and 13 bases separated the two germline ends. Germline CDR1 and CDR2: MNHEY and SMNVEV (reference sequence). CDR3 protein: CASRRGILGELFF. CDR3 DNA sequence: TGTGCCAGCAGACGAGGGATTCTGGGGGAGCTGTTTTTT.

The chain has TRBV6-5 and TRBJ2-3, with no clear D. The CDR3 spans 12 residues. Trimming took 7 bases from V and 4 from J, leaving 9 bases between them. Germline values: CDR1 MNHEY, CDR2 SVGAGI. The CDR3 here is CASTSTADTQYF. The CDR3 coding sequence is TGTGCCAGCACCTCCACTGCAGATACGCAGTATTTT.

V is TRBV30 and J is TRBJ2-5; 8 bases fit TRBD1. The last part of the DNA fits TRBJ2-7 better; the J call may be wrong. The CDR3 extends over 12 amino acids. The germline gives CDR1 GTSNPN, CDR2 SVGIG (reference sequence). CDR3 amino acids: CACDGQGHEQYF. In DNA, the CDR3 is TGTGCCTGTGACGGACAGGGTCACGAGCAGTACTTC.

The rearrangement links TRBV9 to TRBJ2-1; maybe TRBD1 (5 bases). Germline V gene data show CDR1 as SGDLS and CDR2 as YYNGEE. The V gene lost 4 bases and the J gene lost 0 bases, with 17 bases spanning the gap. CDR3 size: 17 residues. CDR3 DNA: TGTGCCAGCAGCTCTCTGGGGCTATCCAGCTCCTACAATGAGCAGTTCTTC. The encoded protein is CASSSLGLSSSYNEQFF.

The chain employs TRBV19 and TRBJ2-7, with D tentatively TRBD1 (6 bases). This CDR3 contains 14 residues. V was clipped by 4 bases and J by 6 bases, with 16 bases between them. Germline V lookup: CDR1 LNHDA, CDR2 SQIVND (reference sequence). CDR3 sequence: CASSTQEDSLEQYF. The CDR3 nucleotides read TGTGCCAGTAGTACCCAAGAGGACAGCCTCGAGCAGTACTTC.

The V call is TRBV30, the J call TRBJ2-5; 7 nucleotides match TRBD1. The CDR3 is made up of 15 amino acids. Germline values: CDR1 GTSNPN, CDR2 SVGIG (reference sequence). The trim removed 3 bases at V and 2 bases at J, leaving 9 bases unmatched. The CDR3 DNA reads TGTGCCTGGAGCCTTGGCGTGGACAGGCAAGAGACCCAGTACTTC. Translated, it gives CAWSLGVDRQETQYF.

The genes are TRBV5-1 and TRBJ1-1; D is unresolved. The CDR3 is 13 residues long. V gave up 0 bases and J gave up 7 bases, with 10 bases separating them. Per germline, CDR1 SGHRS and CDR2 YFSETQ. CDR3 loop: CASSLEGEGEAFF. The CDR3 region has the DNA TGCGCCAGCAGCTTGGAAGGTGAGGGTGAAGCTTTCTTT.

The chain combines TRBV9 with TRBJ2-3; 7 nucleotides line up with TRBD2. The CDR3 consists of 13 residues. Germline CDR1 is SGDLS and CDR2 is YYNGEE. V trimming: 4 bases; J trimming: 6 bases; junction bases outside the gene matches: 5. Here the CDR3 reads CASSLGGEDTQYF. CDR3 sequence (DNA): TGTGCCAGCAGCCTGGGGGGGGAGGATACGCAGTATTTT.